The rows below give T cell receptor beta chains drawn from one sample of a study of T cell repertoires in cytomegalovirus infection. Their antigens remain unidentified. Each CDR3 protein is one row after TCRdb ran MiXCR on the reads. Of around 47,000 distinct CDR3 sequences in the sample, around 19% were seen once. The specimen comprised CD8+ T cells from cultured PBMCs, sampled from culture after CMV antigen stimulation. The source is a human donor in good health (CMV status not recorded). Some clones in this sample may be carry-over from other donors' samples. The CDR3 runs from the conserved cysteine through the conserved F or W. For some rows the clone size is stated as once, few or many, or as a class when expanded; others skip it.

TRBV6-1 few CASSEKGIDNEQFF
TRBV6-5 - CASSLTSGYSYEQYF
TRBV5-1 few CASSLVDAFMNTEAFF
TRBV7-6 - CASGVGNEQYF
TRBV12-3/TRBV12-4 - CASTSWSAGTNSPLHF
TRBV28 - CASSFRGPTYEQYF
TRBV15 few CATQWSRTGANVLTF
TRBV14 - CASSQYRRGQEQETQYF
TRBV12-3/TRBV12-4 - CASSLRAGEYEQYF
TRBV7-6 - CASSSGPQYRDNEQFF
TRBV7-9 - CASSLEGGSQQPQHF
TRBV6-2/TRBV6-3 few CASSSDRGAKNIQYF
TRBV24-1 - CATSDRRTSSGGELFF
TRBV7-9 - CASSGRQGRETEAFF
TRBV12-5 - CASGLKQGSFYEQYF
TRBV10-3 few CAISGGGEDGYTF
TRBV9 - CASSDTGGPNEQFF
TRBV12-3/TRBV12-4 once CASSLGPGEFF
TRBV7-8 - CASSLGLAGAITDTQYF
TRBV5-6 few CASSWGTGVSQEFF
TRBV7-2 few CASSLFVGLNEQFF
TRBV5-4 - CASSLVQTDTQYF
TRBV19 - CASSIGYEQYF
TRBV28 - CASSLSNYGYTF
TRBV14 few CASSPRTGRGTEAFF
TRBV7-2 - CASSPQRQFSYNEQFF
TRBV4-1 few CASSQLDNTDTQYF
TRBV7-2 - CASSWGVRGTEAFF
TRBV6-1 - CASSGGTHNPYEQYF
TRBV7-9 - CASSSDSPNQPQHF
TRBV7-9 - CASSLGTTSDTQYF
TRBV5-1 - CASSPGTGGFYEQYF
TRBV4-1 few CASSHLPGQGWTDTQYF
TRBV7-2 - CASSPVSLGGQTEAFF
TRBV12-3/TRBV12-4 few CASSHRGANEKLFF
TRBV19 few CASSGPGQGNTEAFF
TRBV7-2 few CASSFSGHEQYF
TRBV27 few CASSFLGYAEAFF
TRBV7-9 many CASSLKPETQYF
TRBV12-3/TRBV12-4 - CASRKDHTQSTEAFF
TRBV7-9 few CASSDRGDYEQYF
TRBV5-1 few CASSLYGRSSYEQYF
TRBV7-9 - CASSSAREGYNEQFF
TRBV5-4 - CASSPSSGRGNTEAFF
TRBV7-9 few CASDRGTYEQYF
TRBV5-6 - CASSPQGHEANTGELFF
TRBV7-6 few CASSEGPSGIGKETQYF
TRBV7-6 - CASSLGEDRNYGYTF
TRBV28 few CASSLLAGFSYNEQFF
TRBV6-1 few CASSYRGQGEGTQYF
TRBV4-3 - CASSQDWDSLSYEQYF
TRBV7-8 many CASSLARGQGQKAEAFF
TRBV6-2/TRBV6-3 - CASTLTGGSQPQHF
TRBV6-6 - CASSYSRQANTEAFF